These 3 T cell receptor beta chains were sequenced from one sample in a study of cytomegalovirus exposure and HLA in healthy donors. 13 Jbeta primers and 60 Vbeta primers were used for the PCR. TCRdb's table, derived via immunoSEQ multiplex PCR, lists solely in-frame clones and lacks some. This sample yields tens of thousands of clones, of which approximately 78% are seen a single time; around 2.9% belongs to the top ten. The sequenced sample consisted of PBMCs. These receptors came from a woman aged 30 to 39 in good health and CMV-seronegative.

This chain links TRBV19 with TRBJ1-4; D is unresolved. V lost 5 bases and J lost 5, with 18 bases in between. The germline V gene encodes CDR1 LNHDA and CDR2 SQIVND (reference sequence). The CDR3 runs to 16 residues. The CDR3 coding sequence is TGTGCCAGTAGTCCCACGCCTAGTAGGCAAAATGAAAAACTGTTTTTT. This translates into CASSPTPSRQNEKLFF.

The chain joins TRBV19 to TRBJ1-2; the match to TRBD1 covers 7 bases. This CDR3 contains 15 residues. After removal of 6 bases from V and 2 bases from J, the junction contained 9 bases not matched to a gene. The V gene's germline CDR1 is LNHDA and CDR2 SQIVND (reference sequence). CDR3 DNA sequence: TGTGCCAGTAGACCTCGGACAGGAGTGAACTATGGCTACACCTTC. It encodes CASRPRTGVNYGYTF. Combining the CDR3 with reference TRBV19 and TRBJ1-2 gives the whole variable domain DGGITQSPKYLFRKEGQNVTLSCEQNLNHDAMYWYRQDPGQGLRLIYYSQIVNDFQKGDIAEGYSVSREKKESFPLTVTSAQKNPTAFYLCASRPRTGVNYGYTFGSGTRLTVV.

The chain uses TRBV19 and TRBJ2-5; 8 bases agree with TRBD1. The germline gives CDR1 LNHDA, CDR2 SQIVND (reference sequence). The CDR3 is made up of 15 amino acids. V was clipped by 4 bases and J by 5 bases; unmatched bases: 9. The CDR3 sequence is CASSTALRTGETQYF. As DNA, the CDR3 is TGTGCCAGTAGTACTGCCCTTAGGACAGGGGAGACCCAGTACTTC.